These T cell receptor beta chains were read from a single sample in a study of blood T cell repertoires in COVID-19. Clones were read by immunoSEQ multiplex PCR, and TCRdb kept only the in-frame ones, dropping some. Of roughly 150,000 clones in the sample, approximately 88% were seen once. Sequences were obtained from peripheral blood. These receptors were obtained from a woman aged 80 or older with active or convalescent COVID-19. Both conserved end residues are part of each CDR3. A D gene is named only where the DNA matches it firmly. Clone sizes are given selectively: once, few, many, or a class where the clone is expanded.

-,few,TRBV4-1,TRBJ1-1,TGCGCCAGCAGCCTCCTCGGACTGACGAACACTGAAGCTTTCTTT,CASSLLGLTNTEAFF
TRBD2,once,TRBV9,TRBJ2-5,TGTGCCAGCAGCGTAGGACTAGCGGGGGGGCAAGAGACCCAGTACTTC,CASSVGLAGGQETQYF
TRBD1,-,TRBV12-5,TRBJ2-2,TGTGCTAGTGGTTTGGGCCGGGACAGCAACACCGGGGAGCTGTTTTTT,CASGLGRDSNTGELFF
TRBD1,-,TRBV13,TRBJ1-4,TGTGCCAGCAGCCTGGGGACAGGAGGAGCTAATGAAAAACTGTTTTTT,CASSLGTGGANEKLFF
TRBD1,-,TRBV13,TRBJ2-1,TGTGCCAGCACCAAAGGACAGGGCCACAACAATGAGCAGTTCTTC,CASTKGQGHNNEQFF
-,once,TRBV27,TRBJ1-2,TGTGCCAGCAGTACAGGGATATCGAACTATGGCTACACCTTC,CASSTGISNYGYTF
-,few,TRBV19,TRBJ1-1,TGTGCCAGTAGTACCCCTAGGCGGAGCACTGAAGCTTTCTTT,CASSTPRRSTEAFF
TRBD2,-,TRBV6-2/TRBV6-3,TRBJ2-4,TGTGCCAGCAGTGACCCAGCGGGGTTTACGATGGGCATTCAGTACTTC,CASSDPAGFTMGIQYF
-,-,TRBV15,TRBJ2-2,TGTGCCACCAGCAGAGATACAGGGATAACCACCGGGGAGCTGTTTTTT,CATSRDTGITTGELFF
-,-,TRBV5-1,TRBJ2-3,TGCGCCAGCAGCTTGTTAGCGAGCACAGATACGCAGTATTTT,CASSLLASTDTQYF
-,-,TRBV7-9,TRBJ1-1,TGTGCCAGCAGCCCGCGCGGGGGGGAGACTGAAGCTTTCTTT,CASSPRGGETEAFF
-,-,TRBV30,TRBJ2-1,TGTGCCTGGACGGGACTGGACAATGAGCAGTTCTTC,CAWTGLDNEQFF
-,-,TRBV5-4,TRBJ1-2,TGTGCCAGCAGCCACGGGTTGGGGCTTACTAACTATGGCTACACCTTC,CASSHGLGLTNYGYTF
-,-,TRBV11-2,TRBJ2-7,TGTGCCAGCAGCTCCCGGACGGGAACCTACGAGCAGTACTTC,CASSSRTGTYEQYF
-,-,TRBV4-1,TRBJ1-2,TGCGCCAGCAGCCAAGGAGGGATCAACTATGGCTACACCTTC,CASSQGGINYGYTF
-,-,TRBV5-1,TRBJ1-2,TGCGCCAGCAGCTTGACAGGCTATGGCTACACCTTC,CASSLTGYGYTF
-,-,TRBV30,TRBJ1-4,TGTGCCTGGAGTGTACTACGGGAAAAACTGTTTTTT,CAWSVLREKLFF
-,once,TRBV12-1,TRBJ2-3,TGTGCCAGCAGCTCGTCCCGGACAGGGCCTGATACGCAGTATTTT,CASSSSRTGPDTQYF
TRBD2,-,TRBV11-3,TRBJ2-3,TGTGCCAGCAGCCACCTCCCGACTAGCGGGGGGGAAAATACGCAGTATTTT,CASSHLPTSGGENTQYF
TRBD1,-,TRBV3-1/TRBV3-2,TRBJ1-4,TGTGCCAGCGGCGAGGGGGCCGCAACTGCAACTAATGAAAAACTGTTTTTT,CASGEGAATATNEKLFF
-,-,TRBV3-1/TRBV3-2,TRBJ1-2,TGTGCCAGCAGCCAAACAGCTCAATGGTCTAACTATGGCTACACCTTC,CASSQTAQWSNYGYTF
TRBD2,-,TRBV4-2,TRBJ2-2,TGTGCCAGCAGTGGGGAGGGAAACACCGGGGAGCTGTTTTTT,CASSGEGNTGELFF
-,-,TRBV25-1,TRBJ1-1,TGTGCCAGCAGTGCAGGGCTGGGGAACACTGAAGCTTTCTTT,CASSAGLGNTEAFF
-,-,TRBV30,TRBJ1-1,TGTGCCTGGAGTAAAGGACTCACGAACACTGAAGCTTTCTTT,CAWSKGLTNTEAFF
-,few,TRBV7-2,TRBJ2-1,TGTGCCAGCAGCCCAGGCAATGAGCAGTTCTTC,CASSPGNEQFF
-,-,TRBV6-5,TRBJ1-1,TGTGCCAGCAGTTACTCTCCAGGGGACGGACCTGAAGCTTTCTTT,CASSYSPGDGPEAFF
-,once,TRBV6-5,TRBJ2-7,TGTGCCAGCAGATTGACAGGAGTCTACGAGCAGTACTTC,CASRLTGVYEQYF
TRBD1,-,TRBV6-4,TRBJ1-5,TGTGCCAGCAGTGACTCAAGGACAGGGGACAATCAGCCCCAGCATTTT,CASSDSRTGDNQPQHF
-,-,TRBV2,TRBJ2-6,TGTGCCAGCGGTGTCACCAGCTCTGGGGCCAACGTCCTGACTTTC,CASGVTSSGANVLTF
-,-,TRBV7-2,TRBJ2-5,TGTGCCAGCAGCTTAGGACTTGCGGAGACCCAGTACTTC,CASSLGLAETQYF
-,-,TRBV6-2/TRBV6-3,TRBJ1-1,TGTGCCAGCAGCATCGACAAAATGAACACTGAAGCTTTCTTT,CASSIDKMNTEAFF
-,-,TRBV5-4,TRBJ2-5,TGTGCCAGCAGCTCGGTAGACAGACAAGAGACCCAGTACTTC,CASSSVDRQETQYF
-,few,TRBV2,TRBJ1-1,TGTGCCAGCAGTGCGAGGGCAGCTAACACTGAAGCTTTCTTT,CASSARAANTEAFF
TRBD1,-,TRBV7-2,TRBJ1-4,TGTGCCAGCAGCTTAGGGACAGGGGATGAAAAACTGTTTTTT,CASSLGTGDEKLFF
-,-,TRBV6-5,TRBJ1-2,TGTGCCAGCAGTTACTCCAGACAGGAACAAAACTATGGCTACACCTTC,CASSYSRQEQNYGYTF
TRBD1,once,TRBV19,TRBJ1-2,TGTGCCAGTAGTACCGGGACAGGCAACTATGGCTACACCTTC,CASSTGTGNYGYTF
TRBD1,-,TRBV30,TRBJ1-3,TGTGCCTGGAGTACCTCGAGGGGGCGAGGAAACACCATATATTTT,CAWSTSRGRGNTIYF
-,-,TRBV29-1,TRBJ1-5,TGCAGCGTAGTACAGGGATCGGGCAATCAGCCCCAGCATTTT,CSVVQGSGNQPQHF
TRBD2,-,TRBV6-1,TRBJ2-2,TGTGCCAGCAGTGAACGCCTAGCGGGGGGGAACACCGGGGAGCTGTTTTTT,CASSERLAGGNTGELFF
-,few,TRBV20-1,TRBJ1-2,TGCAGTGCCATTTCAGGGATCGGCTACACCTTC,CSAISGIGYTF
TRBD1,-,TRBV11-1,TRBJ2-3,TGTGCCAGCAGCATAATGACAGGGTTCACAGATACGCAGTATTTT,CASSIMTGFTDTQYF
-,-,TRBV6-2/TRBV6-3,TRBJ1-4,TGTGCCAGCAGTCTCGGGACATGGTCGACTGATGAAAAACTGTTTTTT,CASSLGTWSTDEKLFF
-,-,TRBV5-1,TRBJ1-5,TGCGCCAGCAGCAGGGGGAGCAATCAGCCCCAGCATTTT,CASSRGSNQPQHF
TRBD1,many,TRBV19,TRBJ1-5,TGTGCCAGTAGTCCCACACAGGGGATCGGACAGCCCCAGCATTTT,CASSPTQGIGQPQHF
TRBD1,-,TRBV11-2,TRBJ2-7,TGTGCCAGCAGCTTAATGATGCTGGGACAGGGCCACGAGCAGTACTTC,CASSLMMLGQGHEQYF
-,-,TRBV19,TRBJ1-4,TGTGCCAGTAGTATATCGGGGTCCGGCAATGAAAAACTGTTTTTT,CASSISGSGNEKLFF
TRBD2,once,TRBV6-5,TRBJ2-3,TGTGCCAGCAAATTAGCGGGGGGCTTTACAGATACGCAGTATTTT,CASKLAGGFTDTQYF
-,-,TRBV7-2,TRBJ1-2,TGTGCCAGCAGCTCCAATAACTATGGCTACACCTTC,CASSSNNYGYTF
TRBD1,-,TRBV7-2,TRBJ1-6,TGTGCCAGCAGCTTAGACAGGGGTCAGGTCCACTTT,CASSLDRGQVHF